This T cell receptor beta chain was sequenced during a study of blood T cell repertoires in COVID-19. Study background: Samples taken during acute and convalescent COVID-19 were collected in the United States, Italy and Spain. Sample material is recorded as cDNA or gDNA derived from T cells, B-cell-depleted T cells, or PBMCs.

This clone was counted only a few times. Original processing methods: Cell counts per sample came from amplifying reference gene primers. The table came from immunoSEQ multiplex PCR; TCRdb's copy has only in-frame clones and leaves some out. V, J and clone size derive from that table, while D and trimming were established from the DNA sequence. The repertoire includes 90,000 to 120,000 clones, around 92% of them detected once, and 4.9% sits in the top ten. CDR3 length equals 15 residues. Germline lookup yields CDR1 SGHNT and CDR2 YYREEE (reference sequence). The ends lost 3 bases at V and 5 bases at J; junction bases unmatched: 9.

The chain combines TRBV5-4 with TRBJ1-1; 8 nucleotides match TRBD1. The source of this sequence is a man aged 40-55 years with active or convalescent COVID-19. Specimen: peripheral blood. The CDR3 spells CASSSGGRAETEAFF. CDR3 bases: TGTGCCAGCAGCTCAGGGGGCAGGGCGGAGACTGAAGCTTTCTTT.